Below, 19 T cell receptor beta chains from the same sample are listed, as sequenced in a study of blood T cell repertoires in COVID-19. Sequencing used immunoSEQ multiplex PCR; TCRdb keeps in-frame clones, though not all of them. Among around 70,000 clones listed, under 95% were seen once. Sequencing was performed on peripheral blood. The origin of the receptors is a human donor in a cohort sampled during active COVID-19.

This chain connects TRBV7-8 to TRBJ1-3; unclear D gene. Between the trimmed V and J ends, which lost 5 bases and 4 bases, there was a span of 18 bases. There are 16 residues in the CDR3. Germline-derived CDR1 and CDR2 are SGHVS and FQNEAQ. CDR3 in amino acids: CASSPSRVVRGNTIYF. In DNA form, the CDR3 reads TGTGCCAGCAGCCCATCGAGGGTTGTAAGAGGAAACACCATATATTTT.

The chain uses TRBV2 and TRBJ1-5; weak D call: TRBD1 (6 bases). The CDR3 consists of 14 residues. With 4 bases removed from V and 2 bases from J, the gap between germline ends came to 9 bases. Germline V gene data show CDR1 as SNHLY and CDR2 as FYNNEI. The CDR3 DNA reads as TGTGCCAGCAGTGCTACAGGGCGCAATCAGCCCCAGCATTTT. Translated: CASSATGRNQPQHF.

This clone has only one observation. The rearrangement uses TRBV3-1 (or the pseudogene TRBV3-2) and TRBJ1-2, with D maybe TRBD1 (6 bases). Germline loops: CDR1 LGHDT, CDR2 YNNKEL (reference sequence). V was clipped by 1 base and J by 1 base, with 7 bases between them. The length of the CDR3 is 14 residues. CDR3 bases: TGTGCCAGCAGCCAAGGACAGGTTAACTATGGCTACACCTTC. Translated, it gives CASSQGQVNYGYTF.

The rearrangement uses TRBV2 and TRBJ1-2; TRBD1 might be the D (6 bases). The CDR3 has 12 residues. Germline V gives CDR1 SNHLY, CDR2 FYNNEI. V was shortened by 5 bases and J by 6 bases, with 10 bases between the two germline ends. The CDR3 sequence is CASSTDRNGYTF. CDR3 bases: TGTGCCAGCAGTACGGACAGAAATGGCTACACCTTC.

V is TRBV5-1 and J is TRBJ2-7; tentative D call: TRBD2 (6 bases). The germline V and J ends were trimmed by 0 bases and 2 bases, with 9 bases remaining between them. CDR1 SGHRS and CDR2 YFSETQ come from the germline V gene. The CDR3 covers 14 residues. CDR3 in DNA: TGCGCCAGCAGCTTGGGGGGAGGCCCCTACGAGCAGTACTTC. The encoded protein is CASSLGGGPYEQYF.

In DNA, the CDR3 is TGTGCCAGCAGCCCCTATGCCGACAGTCGATACAATGAGCAGTTCTTC. Residues: CASSPYADSRYNEQFF. The chain couples TRBV5-4 to TRBJ2-1; TRBD1 might be the D (5 bases). This CDR3 has 16 amino acids. Trimming removed 4 bases from V and 4 bases from J, with 18 bases in between. Germline assignment: CDR1 SGHNT and CDR2 YYREEE (reference sequence).

The chain uses TRBV2 and TRBJ2-2, with D possibly TRBD1 on 5 matching bases. The CDR3 covers 14 residues. CDR1 and CDR2 from the germline V gene are SNHLY and FYNNEI. Trimming removed 7 bases at V and 7 bases at J, with 16 bases between. CDR3 sequence (DNA): TGTGCCAGCAATGGCAGGGATTATGACGGGGAGCTGTTTTTT. Amino acids: CASNGRDYDGELFF.

This clone was seen only once. Here the CDR3 DNA reads TGTGCCAGCAGTCGGGGGGGCTATGGCTACACCTTC. Translating gives CASSRGGYGYTF. The V gene is TRBV27, the J gene TRBJ1-2, with D perhaps TRBD1 (5 bases). CDR3 size: 12 residues. Germline assignment: CDR1 MNHEY and CDR2 SMNVEV (reference sequence). V was pared by 5 bases and J by 4 bases, with 8 bases between.

CDR3 nucleotide sequence: TGTGCCAGCAGTTCACCCCCCGGACTAGTTGGGGCTGAGCAGTACTTC. This translates into CASSSPPGLVGAEQYF. The V gene is TRBV27, the J gene TRBJ2-7, with 7 nucleotides matching TRBD2. The germline V gene encodes CDR1 MNHEY and CDR2 SMNVEV (reference sequence). V gave up 4 bases and J gave up 7 bases; unmatched junction bases: 16. The CDR3 runs to 16 residues.

V is TRBV5-4 and J is TRBJ2-2, with no clear D. Trimming pared 4 bases from V and 13 bases from J, leaving 17 bases between. The CDR3 length is 13 residues. CDR1 and CDR2 (germline): SGHNT, YYREEE (reference sequence). The CDR3 region is CASSPDPSPGLFF. The CDR3 region has the DNA TGTGCCAGCAGCCCAGACCCTTCCCCGGGGCTGTTTTTT.

The chain has TRBV19 and TRBJ2-7, with 13 bases that match TRBD2. The CDR3 length is 15 residues. Germline V lookup: CDR1 LNHDA, CDR2 SQIVND (reference sequence). Trimming at V came to 4 bases and at J to 6 bases, leaving 6 bases not matched to a gene. DNA for the CDR3: TGTGCCAGTAGTACGCGGACTAGCGGGGGTGCCGAGCAGTACTTC. Its protein is CASSTRTSGGAEQYF.

Of note for this clone: The same CDR3 also results from other DNA sequences found in this sample. The V gene is TRBV9, the J gene TRBJ2-3; 11 nucleotides align to TRBD2. After removal of 4 bases from V and 2 bases from J, the junction contained 6 bases not matched to a gene. CDR1 is SGDLS and CDR2 is YYNGEE in the germline V gene. This CDR3 region has 16 residues. The chain's CDR3 is CASSPGTSGYTDTQYF. The CDR3 nucleotides read TGTGCCAGCAGCCCTGGGACTAGCGGATACACAGATACGCAGTATTTT.

The genes are TRBV5-8 and TRBJ2-2, with TRBD1 identical over 9 bases. The V and J ends lost 0 bases and 4 bases, in that order; junction bases with no gene match: 1. The CDR3 covers 15 residues. CDR1 SGHTS and CDR2 YDEGEE come from the germline V gene. This CDR3 is CASSLGTGVTGELFF. DNA for the CDR3: TGTGCCAGCAGCTTGGGGACAGGGGTCACCGGGGAGCTGTTTTTT. The entire variable domain, with the rest obtained from reference TRBV5-8 and TRBJ2-2, is as follows: EAGVTQSPTHLIKTRGQQATLRCSPISGHTSVYWYQQALGLGLQFLLWYDEGEERNRGNFPPRFSGRQFPNYSSELNVNALELEDSALYLCASSLGTGVTGELFFGEGSRLTVL.

This rearrangement joins TRBV24-1 to TRBJ2-2, with TRBD1 matching over 9 bases. The CDR3 totals 15 residues. Germline V gene data show CDR1 as KGHDR and CDR2 as SFDVKD. Unmatched junction bases numbered 8, after V lost 3 bases and J lost 10 bases. The CDR3, as DNA: TGTGCCACCAGTGATCCGGGACAGGGAGACGAGGAGCTGTTTTTT. It yields the protein CATSDPGQGDEELFF.

This chain uses TRBV5-1 with TRBJ2-7; TRBD1 matches at 10 bases. Germline V CDR1 and CDR2: SGHRS, YFSETQ. CDR3 length: 16 amino acids. J lost 2 bases, V lost 3 bases, and 8 bases had no gene match. The CDR3 DNA follows: TGCGCCAGCAGCTCCCAGTCCGGGACAGGGGCCTACGAGCAGTACTTC. It codes for CASSSQSGTGAYEQYF. Variable domain in full (rest from reference TRBV5-1 and TRBJ2-7): KAGVTQTPRYLIKTRGQQVTLSCSPISGHRSVSWYQQTPGQGLQFLFEYFSETQRNKGNFPGRFSGRQFSNSRSEMNVSTLELGDSALYLCASSSQSGTGAYEQYFGPGTRLTVT.

The DNA of the CDR3 is TGCGCCAGCAGCTTGGCAAGGGAGGCAGATACGCAGTATTTT. Protein: CASSLAREADTQYF. This chain connects TRBV5-1 to TRBJ2-3; D may be TRBD2 (6 bases). Germline CDR1 reads SGHRS; CDR2 reads YFSETQ. The CDR3 spans 14 residues. Trimming left V 0 bases short and J 4 bases short, with 9 bases between.

V and J are TRBV25-1 and TRBJ1-2; D remains unclear. Trimming removed 3 bases at V and 3 bases at J, with 17 bases between. Germline lookup yields CDR1 MGHDK and CDR2 SYGVNS. This CDR3 region has 16 residues. CDR3 DNA sequence: TGTGCCAGCAGTGACCCAGGCAGGTCTGAGTACTATGGCTACACCTTC. It yields the protein CASSDPGRSEYYGYTF.

The chain employs TRBV5-1 and TRBJ1-1; weak D call: TRBD1 (5 bases). Trimming pared 4 bases from V and 1 base from J, leaving 14 bases between. The CDR3 is made up of 15 amino acids. Germline lookup yields CDR1 SGHRS and CDR2 YFSETQ. The CDR3, as DNA: TGCGCCAGCAGCCCTATACCAACAGGGAACACTGAAGCTTTCTTT. As protein: CASSPIPTGNTEAFF.

The chain carries TRBV3-1 (or the pseudogene TRBV3-2) and TRBJ1-2, with no clear D. Trimming pared 4 bases from V and 1 base from J, leaving 4 bases between. Germline CDR1 and CDR2: LGHDT and YNNKEL (reference sequence). CDR3 length: 12 amino acids. DNA for the CDR3: TGTGCCAGCAGCCTCCTTAACTATGGCTACACCTTC. As protein: CASSLLNYGYTF.